This entry lists 17 T cell receptor beta chains sequenced from one sample in a study of tumor-infiltrating lymphocytes in oesophageal squamous cell carcinoma. TCRdb redid the calling of the PCR reads with MiXCR, one entry per CDR3 protein. This sample has about 20,000 distinct CDR3 sequences, with less than 50% found just once. Sequencing was done on a sample of blood. These receptors were taken from a male donor with esophageal squamous cell carcinoma.

This clonotype was observed a single time. The CDR3 nucleotides are TGTGCCAGCAGGGATGCAAATGAGCAGTTCTTC. As protein: CASRDANEQFF. This sequence joins TRBV7-2 and TRBJ2-1; D uncertain. The CDR3 runs 11 residues. Trimming left V 6 bases short and J 7 bases short, with 7 bases between. Germline V gene sequence: CDR1 SGHTA, CDR2 FQGNSA.

The rearrangement links TRBV6-5 to TRBJ2-5; the match to TRBD1 covers 9 bases. CDR3 size: 16 residues. Germline trimming cut 7 bases from V and 5 bases from J; bases unmatched to any gene: 14. The germline V gene has CDR1 MNHEY and CDR2 SVGAGI. CDR3 nucleotides: TGTGCCAGCACCTCTCCCACAGGGGGCATCGGGGAGACCCAGTACTTC. Its protein is CASTSPTGGIGETQYF.

V and J are TRBV7-2 and TRBJ2-3; D ambiguous. The end of the DNA is better explained by TRBJ2-1, so the J call may be wrong. The CDR3 spans 11 residues. The germline CDR1 and CDR2 sequences are SGHTA and FQGNSA. This chain's CDR3 is CASSPDNEQFF. CDR3 nucleotide sequence: TGTGCCAGCAGCCCAGACAATGAGCAGTTCTTC.

This clonotype has a count of ten or more. The chain combines TRBV5-1 with TRBJ1-3; D is ambiguous. V lost 0 bases, J lost 6 bases, and 4 bases lay in between. The germline V gene encodes CDR1 SGHRS and CDR2 YFSETQ. The CDR3 has 12 residues. The CDR3 sequence: CASSLDLNTIYF. The CDR3 bases are TGCGCCAGCAGCTTGGACCTAAACACCATATATTTT.

The chain links TRBV20-1 to TRBJ1-1; TRBD1 aligns across 8 bases. The CDR3 length is 13 residues. CDR1 is DFQATT, CDR2 SNEGSKA, per germline (reference sequence). V lost 6 bases to trimming and J lost 4 bases; unmatched junction nucleotides: 7. CDR3 sequence reads: CSALRTGPTEAFF. CDR3 in DNA: TGCAGTGCCCTTCGGACAGGGCCCACTGAAGCTTTCTTT.

Many counts were recorded for this clonotype. This chain links TRBV27 with TRBJ2-1; 7 bases agree with TRBD1. With 6 bases clipped from V and 3 bases from J, the junction kept 11 bases outside the gene matches. The CDR3 length is 16 residues. CDR1 is MNHEY, CDR2 SMNVEV, per germline (reference sequence). The CDR3: CASSLGGQAFYNEQFF. As DNA, the CDR3 is TGTGCCAGCAGCCTAGGAGGACAGGCGTTCTACAATGAGCAGTTCTTC.

This clonotype was detected ten times or more. The chain employs TRBV6-6 and TRBJ2-7; 7 bases are shared with TRBD2. Germline V lookup: CDR1 MNHNY, CDR2 SVGAGI (reference sequence). This CDR3 is 16 amino acids long. Losses at the gene ends were 0 bases for V and 4 bases for J; bases not matched to a gene: 9. CDR3 loop: CASSYSATGGAYEQYF. In nucleotides, the CDR3 is TGTGCCAGCAGTTACTCTGCGACGGGAGGTGCTTACGAGCAGTACTTC.

This clonotype was seen a handful of times. The rearrangement links TRBV7-8 to TRBJ2-1; 8 bases match TRBD1. V trimming: 0 bases; J trimming: 10 bases; junction bases outside the gene matches: 5. The CDR3 contains 14 residues. The germline V gene encodes CDR1 SGHVS and CDR2 FQNEAQ. The CDR3 sequence is CASSLAWTGSEQFF. In DNA form, the CDR3 reads TGTGCCAGCAGCTTAGCGTGGACAGGGTCCGAGCAGTTCTTC. The full variable domain, completed using reference TRBV7-8 and TRBJ2-1, is GAGVSQSPRYKVAKRGQDVALRCDPISGHVSLFWYQQALGQGPEFLTYFQNEAQLDKSGLPSDRFFAERPEGSVSTLKIQRTQQEDSAVYLCASSLAWTGSEQFFGPGTRLTVL.

Only a few counts were recorded for this clonotype. A much larger clone is a single base away; this may be a read error. This chain joins TRBV12-3 or TRBV12-4 and TRBJ2-1; D might be TRBD1 (5 bases). This CDR3 contains 13 residues. The germline V and J ends were trimmed by 8 bases and 10 bases, with 18 bases remaining between them. CDR3 sequence: CASGRTGSYEQFF. The CDR3 DNA is TGTGCCAGCGGTCGTACAGGCTCCTACGAGCAGTTCTTC.

About this clonotype: A much larger clone is a single base away; this may be a read error. The gene calls are TRBV5-3 and TRBJ1-2; D gene uncertain. TRBV5-3 is reported as an ORF; its role is uncertain. The CDR3 contains 15 residues. The CDR3 protein is CASSLGATADYGYTF. CDR3 in DNA: TGTGCCAGCAGCTTGGGAGCGACCGCCGACTATGGCTACACCTTC.

The V gene is TRBV7-3, the J gene TRBJ2-3, with TRBD1 as a possible D gene (6 bases). With the DNA end fitting TRBJ1-1 better, the J assignment may be wrong. The CDR3 extends over 14 amino acids. Germline CDR1 SGHTA, CDR2 FQGTGA. CDR3 sequence reads: CASSEGHQNTEAFF. CDR3 nucleotides: TGTGCCAGCAGCGAGGGACACCAGAACACTGAAGCTTTCTTT.

In its sample, this clonotype was seen many times. V and J are TRBV10-3 and TRBJ2-5; TRBD2 aligns across 7 bases. V shed 4 bases, J shed 11 bases, and the junction held 19 bases outside the gene matches. The germline V gene encodes CDR1 ENHRY and CDR2 SYGVKD. This CDR3 contains 16 residues. Here the CDR3 reads CAISALEGALGGEQYF. CDR3 coding DNA: TGTGCCATCAGTGCCCTAGAAGGCGCTTTGGGGGGGGAGCAGTACTTC.

A few counts support this clonotype. The V and J genes are TRBV7-9 and TRBJ2-4; D is possibly TRBD1 or TRBD2 (6 bases each). Trimming stripped 5 bases from V and 9 bases from J, with 17 bases between. Germline lookup yields CDR1 SEHNR and CDR2 FQNEAQ (reference sequence). The CDR3 has 14 amino acids. CDR3 coding DNA: TGTGCCAGCAGCACTACGGTAGGGGGGTCCATTCAGTACTTC. Residues: CASSTTVGGSIQYF.

This clonotype was seen ten or more times. This chain joins TRBV28 and TRBJ1-2; D gene ambiguous. The CDR3 sequence is 14 residues long. CDR1 and CDR2 (germline): MDHEN, SYDVKM. V lost 10 bases and J 1 base, leaving 16 bases between the germline ends. CDR3 region: CATAAAQNNYGYTF. The CDR3 DNA follows: TGTGCCACGGCGGCGGCCCAGAATAACTATGGCTACACCTTC.

This rearrangement joins TRBV7-3 to TRBJ2-3, with D maybe TRBD1 (5 bases). TRBJ2-7 matches the DNA end more closely, so the J call is doubtful. Per the germline V gene, CDR1 is SGHTA and CDR2 is FQGTGA. CDR3 size: 17 residues. Here the CDR3 reads CASSERAGFRQSYEQYF. The DNA for the CDR3 is TGTGCCAGCAGCGAACGCGCCGGATTCAGACAGTCCTACGAGCAGTACTTC.

This clonotype ranks as medium-sized. V usage is TRBV7-9 and J usage is TRBJ1-1; the D is unclear. Trimming took 5 bases from V and 8 from J, leaving 12 bases between them. The CDR3 extends over 12 amino acids. Per the germline V gene, CDR1 is SEHNR and CDR2 is FQNEAQ (reference sequence). The CDR3 bases are TGTGCCAGCAGCCCCGCGGGAAGAGAAGCTTTCTTT. It translates to CASSPAGREAFF.

In its sample, this clonotype was seen many times. The rearrangement links TRBV6-1 to TRBJ1-4, with TRBD1 identical over 10 bases. The germline gives CDR1 MNHNS, CDR2 SASEGT. The CDR3 length is 17 residues. V shed 5 bases, J shed 2 bases, and the junction held 8 bases outside the gene matches. The CDR3: CASSPPGQGWTNEKLFF. In DNA, the CDR3 is TGTGCCAGCAGTCCGCCGGGACAGGGGTGGACTAATGAAAAACTGTTTTTT.